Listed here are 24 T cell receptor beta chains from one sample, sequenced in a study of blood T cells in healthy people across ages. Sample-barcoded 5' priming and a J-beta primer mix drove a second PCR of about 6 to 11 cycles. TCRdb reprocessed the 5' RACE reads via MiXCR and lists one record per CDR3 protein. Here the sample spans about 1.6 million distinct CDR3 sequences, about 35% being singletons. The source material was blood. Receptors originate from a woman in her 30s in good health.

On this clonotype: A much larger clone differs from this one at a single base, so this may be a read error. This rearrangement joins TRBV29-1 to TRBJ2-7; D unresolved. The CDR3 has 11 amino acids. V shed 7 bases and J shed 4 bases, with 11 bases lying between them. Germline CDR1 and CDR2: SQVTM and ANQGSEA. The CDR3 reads CSAGEVYEQYF. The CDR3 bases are TGCAGCGCTGGTGAGGTTTACGAGCAGTACTTC.

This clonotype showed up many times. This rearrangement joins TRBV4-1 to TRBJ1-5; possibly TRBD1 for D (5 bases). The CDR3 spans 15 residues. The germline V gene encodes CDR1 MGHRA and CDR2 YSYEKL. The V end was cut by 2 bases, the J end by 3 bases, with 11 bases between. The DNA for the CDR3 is TGCGCCAGCAGCCAACAGGTAGGGGACAATCAGCCCCAGCATTTT. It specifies CASSQQVGDNQPQHF.

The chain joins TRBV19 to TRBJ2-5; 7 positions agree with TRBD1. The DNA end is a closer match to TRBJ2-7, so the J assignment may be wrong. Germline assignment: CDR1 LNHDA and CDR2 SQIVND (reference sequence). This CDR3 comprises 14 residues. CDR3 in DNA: TGTGCCAGTTCTCCGGGACAGAGAACATCCGAGCAGTACTTC. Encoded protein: CASSPGQRTSEQYF.

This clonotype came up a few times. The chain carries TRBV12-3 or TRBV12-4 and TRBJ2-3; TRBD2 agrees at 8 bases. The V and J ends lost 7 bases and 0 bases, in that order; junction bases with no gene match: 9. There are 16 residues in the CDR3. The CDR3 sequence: CASNPIAGTSTDTQYF. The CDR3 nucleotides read TGTGCCAGCAACCCTATAGCGGGGACTAGCACAGATACGCAGTATTTT.

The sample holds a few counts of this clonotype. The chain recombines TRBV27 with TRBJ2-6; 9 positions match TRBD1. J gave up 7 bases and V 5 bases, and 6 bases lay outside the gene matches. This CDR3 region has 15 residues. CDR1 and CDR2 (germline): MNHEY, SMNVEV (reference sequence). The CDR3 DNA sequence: TGTGCCAGCAGTCCAAGACAGGGGGGAGCCAACGTCCTGACTTTC. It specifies CASSPRQGGANVLTF. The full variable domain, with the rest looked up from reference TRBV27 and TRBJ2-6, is EAQVTQNPRYLITVTGKKLTVTCSQNMNHEYMSWYRQDPGLGLRQIYYSMNVEVTDKGDVPEGYKVSRKEKRNFPLILESPSPNQTSLYFCASSPRQGGANVLTFGAGSRLTVL.

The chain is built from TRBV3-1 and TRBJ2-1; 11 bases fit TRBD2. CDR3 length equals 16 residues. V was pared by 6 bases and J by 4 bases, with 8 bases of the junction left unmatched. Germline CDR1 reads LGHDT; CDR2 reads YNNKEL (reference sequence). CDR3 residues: CASRLGRLAGYNEQFF. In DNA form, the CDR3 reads TGTGCCAGCAGACTAGGGCGACTAGCGGGGTACAATGAGCAGTTCTTC.

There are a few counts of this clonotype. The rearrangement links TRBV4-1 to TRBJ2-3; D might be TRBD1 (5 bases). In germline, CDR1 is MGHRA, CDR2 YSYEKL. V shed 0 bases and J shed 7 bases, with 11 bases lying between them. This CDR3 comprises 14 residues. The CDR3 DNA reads TGCGCCAGCAGCCAAGATCAGGGCCGCAATACGCAGTATTTT. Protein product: CASSQDQGRNTQYF.

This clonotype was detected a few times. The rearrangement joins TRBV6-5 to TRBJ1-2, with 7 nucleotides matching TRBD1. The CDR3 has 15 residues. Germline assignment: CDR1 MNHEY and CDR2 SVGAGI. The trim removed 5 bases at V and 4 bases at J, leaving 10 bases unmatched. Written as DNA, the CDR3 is TGTGCCAGCAGTAAGCCGGGGACAGACATCTATGGCTACACCTTC. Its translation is CASSKPGTDIYGYTF.

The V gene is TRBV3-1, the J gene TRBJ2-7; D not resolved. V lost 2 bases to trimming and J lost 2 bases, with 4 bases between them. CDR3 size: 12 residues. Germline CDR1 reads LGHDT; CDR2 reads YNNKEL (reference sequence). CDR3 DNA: TGTGCCAGCAGCCAACCCCCCTACGAGCAGTACTTC. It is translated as CASSQPPYEQYF.

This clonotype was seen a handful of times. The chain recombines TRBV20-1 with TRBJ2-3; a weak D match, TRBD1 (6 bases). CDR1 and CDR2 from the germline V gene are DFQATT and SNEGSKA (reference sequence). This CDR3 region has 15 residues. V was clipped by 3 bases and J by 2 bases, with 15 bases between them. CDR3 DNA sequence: TGCAGTGCTAGGGGACGAGGGGGATACACAGATACGCAGTATTTT. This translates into CSARGRGGYTDTQYF.

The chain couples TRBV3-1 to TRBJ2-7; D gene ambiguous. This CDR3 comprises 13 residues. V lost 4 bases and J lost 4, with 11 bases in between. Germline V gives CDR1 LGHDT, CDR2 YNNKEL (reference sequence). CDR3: CASSPAAGYEQYF. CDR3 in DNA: TGTGCCAGCAGCCCGGCTGCAGGTTACGAGCAGTACTTC.

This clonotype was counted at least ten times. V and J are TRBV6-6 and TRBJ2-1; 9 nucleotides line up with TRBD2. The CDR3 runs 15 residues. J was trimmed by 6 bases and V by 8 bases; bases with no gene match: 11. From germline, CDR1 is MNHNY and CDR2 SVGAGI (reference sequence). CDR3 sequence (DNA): TGTGCCAGCCGCGGTACTAGCGGGCCATTCAATGAGCAGTTCTTC. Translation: CASRGTSGPFNEQFF.

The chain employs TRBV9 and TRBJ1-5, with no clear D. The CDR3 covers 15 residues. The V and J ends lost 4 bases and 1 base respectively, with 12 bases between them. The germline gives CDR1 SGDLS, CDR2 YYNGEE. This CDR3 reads CASSLARSSNQPQHF. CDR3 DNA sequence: TGTGCCAGCAGCCTCGCCCGCTCCAGCAATCAGCCCCAGCATTTT.

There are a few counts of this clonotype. The CDR3 sequence is CASTEVYEQYF. As DNA, the CDR3 is TGTGCCAGCACCGAGGTCTACGAGCAGTACTTC. V is TRBV9 and J is TRBJ2-7; no firm D call. Trimming shortened V by 6 bases and J by 3 bases, and 7 bases separated the two germline ends. The germline gives CDR1 SGDLS, CDR2 YYNGEE. The CDR3 totals 11 residues.

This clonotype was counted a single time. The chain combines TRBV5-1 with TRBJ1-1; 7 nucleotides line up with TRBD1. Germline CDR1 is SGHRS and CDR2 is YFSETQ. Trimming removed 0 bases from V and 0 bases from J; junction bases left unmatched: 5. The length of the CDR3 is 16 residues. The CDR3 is CASSLGFGTVNTEAFF. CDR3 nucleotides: TGCGCCAGCAGCTTGGGTTTCGGGACAGTGAACACTGAAGCTTTCTTT. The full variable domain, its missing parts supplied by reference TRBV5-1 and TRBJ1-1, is KAGVTQTPRYLIKTRGQQVTLSCSPISGHRSVSWYQQTPGQGLQFLFEYFSETQRNKGNFPGRFSGRQFSNSRSEMNVSTLELGDSALYLCASSLGFGTVNTEAFFGQGTRLTVV.

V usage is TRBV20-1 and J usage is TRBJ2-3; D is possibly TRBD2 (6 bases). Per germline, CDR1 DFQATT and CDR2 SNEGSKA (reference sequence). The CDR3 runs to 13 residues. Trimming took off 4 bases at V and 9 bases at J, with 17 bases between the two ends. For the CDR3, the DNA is TGCAGTGCTATTACCTCCGGGGGAGACACGCAGTATTTT. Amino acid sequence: CSAITSGGDTQYF.

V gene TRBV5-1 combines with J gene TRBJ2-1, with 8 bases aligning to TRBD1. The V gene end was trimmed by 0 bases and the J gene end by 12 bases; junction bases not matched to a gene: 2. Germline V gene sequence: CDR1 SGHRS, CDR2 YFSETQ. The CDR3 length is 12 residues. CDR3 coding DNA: TGCGCCAGCAGCTTGGCAGGGGGCGTGCAGTTCTTC. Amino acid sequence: CASSLAGGVQFF.

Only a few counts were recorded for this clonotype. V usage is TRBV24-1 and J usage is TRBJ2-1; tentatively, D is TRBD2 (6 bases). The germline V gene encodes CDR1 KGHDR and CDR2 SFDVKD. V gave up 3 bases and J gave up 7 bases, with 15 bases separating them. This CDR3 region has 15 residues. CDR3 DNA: TGTGCCACCAGTGATAGGCGGGGTGAGTCGAATGAGCAGTTCTTC. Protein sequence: CATSDRRGESNEQFF.

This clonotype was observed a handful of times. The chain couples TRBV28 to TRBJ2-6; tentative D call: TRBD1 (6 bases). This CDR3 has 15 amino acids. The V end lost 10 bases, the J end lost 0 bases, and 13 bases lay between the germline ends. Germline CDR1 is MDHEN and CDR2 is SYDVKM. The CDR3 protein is CAISGARSGANVLTF. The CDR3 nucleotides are TGTGCCATCTCAGGGGCCCGCTCTGGGGCCAACGTCCTGACTTTC.

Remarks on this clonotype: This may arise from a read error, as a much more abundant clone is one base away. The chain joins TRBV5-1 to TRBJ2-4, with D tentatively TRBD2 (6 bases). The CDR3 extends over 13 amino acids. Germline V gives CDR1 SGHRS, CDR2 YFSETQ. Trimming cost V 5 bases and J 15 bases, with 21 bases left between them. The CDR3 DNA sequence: TGCGCCAGCAGGGACGGATCCTCGGGGGAGCGGTACTTC. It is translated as CASRDGSSGERYF.

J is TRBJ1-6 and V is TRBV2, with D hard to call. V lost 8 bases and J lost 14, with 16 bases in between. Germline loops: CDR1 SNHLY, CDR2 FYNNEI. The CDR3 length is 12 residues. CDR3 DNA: TGTGCCAGCGGCCGCGGGGTTGGCACCCTCCACTTT. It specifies CASGRGVGTLHF.

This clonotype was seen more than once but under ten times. This chain's CDR3 is CASSQTPTSPGELFF. DNA of the CDR3: TGCGCCAGCAGCCAAACCCCGACTAGCCCCGGGGAGCTGTTTTTT. The chain is built from TRBV5-1 and TRBJ2-2; 7 bases agree with TRBD2. V shed 4 bases and J 6 bases; nucleotides not matched to a gene: 9. CDR3 length: 15 residues. Germline CDR1 reads SGHRS; CDR2 reads YFSETQ.

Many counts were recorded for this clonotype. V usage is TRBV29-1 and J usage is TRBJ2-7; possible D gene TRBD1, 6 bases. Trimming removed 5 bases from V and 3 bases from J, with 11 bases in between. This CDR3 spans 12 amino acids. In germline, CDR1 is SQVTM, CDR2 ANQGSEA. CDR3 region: CSVSRDNYEQYF. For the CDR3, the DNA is TGCAGCGTTTCACGGGACAACTACGAGCAGTACTTC.

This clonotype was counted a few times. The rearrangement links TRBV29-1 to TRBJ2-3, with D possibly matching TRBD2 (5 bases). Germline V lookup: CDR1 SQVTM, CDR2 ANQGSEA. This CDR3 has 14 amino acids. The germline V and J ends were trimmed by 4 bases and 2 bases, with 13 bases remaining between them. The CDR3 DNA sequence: TGCAGCGTTGGTCGTAGCGACCACACAGATACGCAGTATTTT. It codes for CSVGRSDHTDTQYF.